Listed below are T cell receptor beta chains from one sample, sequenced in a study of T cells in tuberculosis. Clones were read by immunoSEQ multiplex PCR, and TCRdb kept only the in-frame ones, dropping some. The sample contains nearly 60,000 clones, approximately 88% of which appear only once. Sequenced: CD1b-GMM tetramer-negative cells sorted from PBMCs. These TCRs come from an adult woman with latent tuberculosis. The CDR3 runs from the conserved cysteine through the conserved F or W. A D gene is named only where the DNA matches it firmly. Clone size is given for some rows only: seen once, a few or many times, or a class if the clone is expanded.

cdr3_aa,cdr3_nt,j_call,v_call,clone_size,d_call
CASSSVLREQYF,TGTGCCAGCAGTTCTGTACTCAGGGAGCAGTACTTC,TRBJ2-7,TRBV27,-,-
CASSPLGTGGGYTF,TGTGCCAGCAGCCCCCTCGGGACAGGGGGTGGCTACACCTTC,TRBJ1-2,TRBV9,-,TRBD1
CASSFGTGEVEQYF,TGTGCCAGCAGCTTCGGGACAGGGGAGGTCGAGCAGTACTTC,TRBJ2-7,TRBV7-8,-,TRBD1
CAGYREDGYTF,TGTGCCGGATACAGGGAAGATGGCTACACCTTC,TRBJ1-2,TRBV19,-,-
CASSPVAGAGYEQFF,TGTGCCAGCAGCCCGGTAGCGGGGGCAGGGTATGAGCAGTTCTTC,TRBJ2-1,TRBV7-3,-,TRBD2
CASSQATSLAQYF,TGTGCCAGCAGCCAGGCGACGTCTCTGGCCCAGTACTTC,TRBJ2-5,TRBV27,-,-
CASSDSGRGYTF,TGTGCCAGCAGTGACTCGGGCAGGGGCTACACCTTC,TRBJ1-2,TRBV6-4,-,-
CASRRTGGNEQFF,TGTGCCAGTAGACGGACAGGGGGAAATGAGCAGTTCTTC,TRBJ2-1,TRBV19,few,TRBD1
CASSPPAGGPSYNEQFF,TGTGCCAGCTCACCCCCGGCAGGGGGTCCCTCCTACAATGAGCAGTTCTTC,TRBJ2-1,TRBV18,-,TRBD1
CASTRQGAIGEQYF,TGTGCCAGCACCCGGCAGGGGGCTATAGGGGAGCAGTACTTC,TRBJ2-7,TRBV11-1,-,TRBD1
CASSQGGAQNIQYF,TGCGCCAGCAGCCAAGGTGGGGCGCAAAACATTCAGTACTTC,TRBJ2-4,TRBV4-1,-,-
CASRAQGAQRILETQYF,TGTGCCAGCAGGGCACAGGGGGCCCAAAGGATCTTAGAGACCCAGTACTTC,TRBJ2-5,TRBV27,-,TRBD1
CASSTGQGGETQYF,TGTGCCAGCAGCACAGGACAGGGAGGAGAGACCCAGTACTTC,TRBJ2-5,TRBV11-2,-,TRBD1
CASSSFDRGHGANVLTF,TGCGCCAGCAGCTCATTCGACAGGGGGCATGGGGCCAACGTCCTGACTTTC,TRBJ2-6,TRBV5-1,-,TRBD1
CASSLSRGPSLKAFF,TGTGCCAGCAGCTTATCAAGGGGCCCCTCCCTCAAAGCTTTCTTT,TRBJ1-1,TRBV7-8,-,-
CAISDFDNSYEQYF,TGTGCCATCAGTGATTTCGACAACTCCTACGAGCAGTACTTC,TRBJ2-7,TRBV10-3,-,-
CASSFLDYGAGGFGANVLTF,TGTGCCAGCAGTTTCCTCGATTATGGGGCAGGGGGATTTGGGGCCAACGTCCTGACTTTC,TRBJ2-6,TRBV28,-,TRBD1
CASSSTPGQKQYF,TGTGCCAGCAGCTCGACGCCCGGACAGAAGCAGTACTTC,TRBJ2-7,TRBV7-9,-,-
CASSFTTGAGNEQFF,TGCGCCAGCAGCTTCACGACGGGAGCGGGGAATGAGCAGTTCTTC,TRBJ2-1,TRBV5-1,-,TRBD2
CASSLMTNTEAFF,TGTGCCAGCAGCTTAATGACTAACACTGAAGCTTTCTTT,TRBJ1-1,TRBV7-3,-,-
CASSLYADYGYTF,TGTGCCAGCAGCTTATATGCGGACTATGGCTACACCTTC,TRBJ1-2,TRBV7-9,-,-
CASSHRPGQGNSPLHF,TGTGCCAGCAGCCATAGGCCGGGACAGGGGAATTCACCCCTCCACTTT,TRBJ1-6,TRBV14,-,TRBD1
CASSQDRGSGASGANVLTF,TGCGCCAGCAGCCAAGATCGGGGTAGCGGGGCCTCTGGGGCCAACGTCCTGACTTTC,TRBJ2-6,TRBV4-1,-,TRBD2
CASSFQGASGNTIYF,TGCGCCAGCAGCTTCCAGGGGGCCTCTGGAAACACCATATATTTT,TRBJ1-3,TRBV5-1,-,TRBD1
CASSQDNLAGGTSYEQYF,TGCGCCAGCAGCCAAGATAACCTAGCGGGGGGGACTTCCTACGAGCAGTACTTC,TRBJ2-7,TRBV4-3,-,TRBD2
CASSLGGGSYEQYF,TGTGCCAGCAGCCTAGGGGGGGGTTCCTACGAGCAGTACTTC,TRBJ2-7,TRBV7-2,-,-
CASSLAEHNEQFF,TGTGCCAGCAGCTTAGCCGAGCACAATGAGCAGTTCTTC,TRBJ2-1,TRBV7-2,-,-
CASSLFVQRGSGNEQFF,TGTGCCAGCAGCTTATTTGTCCAGCGGGGATCGGGGAATGAGCAGTTCTTC,TRBJ2-1,TRBV7-2,few,TRBD2
CASSLAASGEAFF,TGCGCCAGCAGCTTGGCGGCTTCGGGTGAAGCTTTCTTT,TRBJ1-1,TRBV5-1,few,-
CASLDRGQEKLFF,TGTGCCAGCCTGGACAGGGGGCAAGAAAAACTGTTTTTT,TRBJ1-4,TRBV6-5,-,TRBD1
CASSPLHRLGYEQYF,TGTGCCAGCAGTCCACTCCACAGGTTGGGCTACGAGCAGTACTTC,TRBJ2-7,TRBV27,-,-
CASSQEIAGQVYNEQFF,TGCGCCAGCAGCCAAGAAATCGCAGGGCAGGTCTACAATGAGCAGTTCTTC,TRBJ2-1,TRBV4-3,-,-
CATPRGVVNTGELFF,TGTGCCACCCCCCGGGGGGTAGTGAACACCGGGGAGCTGTTTTTT,TRBJ2-2,TRBV7-2,-,TRBD2
CASSTQGRDIQYF,TGTGCCAGCAGTACACAGGGGCGGGACATTCAGTACTTC,TRBJ2-4,TRBV2,-,TRBD1
CASSPTLRQETQYF,TGTGCCAGCAGCCCAACGCTGCGCCAAGAGACCCAGTACTTC,TRBJ2-5,TRBV7-9,-,-
CASRTQPGAETQYF,TGCGCCAGCAGAACGCAACCGGGAGCAGAGACCCAGTACTTC,TRBJ2-5,TRBV5-1,once,-
CSGYLAGEETQYF,TGCAGCGGATACCTAGCGGGGGAAGAGACCCAGTACTTC,TRBJ2-5,TRBV29-1,-,TRBD2
CATSRDLGRTYEQYF,TGTGCCACCAGCAGAGATCTGGGGCGGACCTACGAGCAGTACTTC,TRBJ2-7,TRBV15,-,-
CASSAPGQGADTQYF,TGTGCCAGCAGTGCCCCGGGACAGGGTGCAGATACGCAGTATTTT,TRBJ2-3,TRBV25-1,-,TRBD1
CASSLDRGSGGETQYF,TGCGCCAGCAGCTTGGATCGCGGGAGTGGTGGGGAGACCCAGTACTTC,TRBJ2-5,TRBV5-1,-,TRBD2
CASSPVADTYEQYF,TGTGCCAGCAGCCCCGTGGCGGATACTTACGAGCAGTACTTC,TRBJ2-7,TRBV28,-,-
CASSLSISGYNEQFF,TGTGCCAGCAGCTTATCGATTAGCGGCTACAATGAGCAGTTCTTC,TRBJ2-1,TRBV7-2,-,-
CASSTDRARNSDYTF,TGTGCCAGCAGCACCGACAGGGCCAGGAATTCGGACTACACCTTC,TRBJ1-2,TRBV5-8,-,TRBD1
CASSELGGQPYF,TGTGCCAGCAGTGAACTCGGCGGACAGCCGTATTTT,TRBJ2-3,TRBV25-1,-,-
CASRRLEFGIYEQYF,TGTGCCAGCAGACGACTAGAATTCGGGATCTACGAGCAGTACTTC,TRBJ2-7,TRBV7-2,-,-
CASSVLAGNTGELFF,TGTGCCAGCAGCGTGCTAGCGGGAAACACCGGGGAGCTGTTTTTT,TRBJ2-2,TRBV9,-,TRBD2